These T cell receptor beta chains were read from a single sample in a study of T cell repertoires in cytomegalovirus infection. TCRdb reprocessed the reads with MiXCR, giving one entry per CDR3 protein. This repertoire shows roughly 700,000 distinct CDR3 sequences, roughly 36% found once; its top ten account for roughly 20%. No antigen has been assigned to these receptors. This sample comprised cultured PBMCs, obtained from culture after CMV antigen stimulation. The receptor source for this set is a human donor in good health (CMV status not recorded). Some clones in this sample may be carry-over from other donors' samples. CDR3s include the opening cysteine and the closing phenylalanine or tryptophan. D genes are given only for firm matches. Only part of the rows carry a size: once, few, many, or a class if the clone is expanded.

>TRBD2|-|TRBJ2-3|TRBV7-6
CASSVGLAGLADTQYF
TGTGCCAGCAGCGTGGGACTAGCGGGGCTTGCAGATACGCAGTATTTT
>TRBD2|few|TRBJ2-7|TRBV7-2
CASSDPSGYEQYF
TGTGCCAGCAGCGATCCTAGCGGCTACGAGCAGTACTTC
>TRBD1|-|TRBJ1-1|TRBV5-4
CASSSAGTGMTEAFF
TGTGCCAGCAGTTCGGCCGGGACAGGGATGACTGAAGCTTTCTTT
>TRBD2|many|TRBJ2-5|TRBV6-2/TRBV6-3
CASSYGGRAETQYF
TGTGCCAGCAGTTACGGCGGGAGGGCCGAGACCCAGTACTTC
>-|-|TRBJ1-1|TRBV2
CASRGRWDAEAFF
TGTGCCAGCAGGGGTCGATGGGACGCTGAAGCTTTCTTT
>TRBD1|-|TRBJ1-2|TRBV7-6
CASSLSGQALYSNYGYTF
TGTGCCAGCAGCTTATCGGGACAGGCCCTCTATTCTAACTATGGCTACACCTTC
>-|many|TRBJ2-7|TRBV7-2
CASSLVPLVSYEQYF
TGTGCCAGCAGCTTAGTGCCCTTAGTCTCCTACGAGCAGTACTTC
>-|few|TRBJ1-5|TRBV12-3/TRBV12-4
CASSQSVGDQPQHF
TGTGCCAGCAGCCAAAGCGTAGGGGATCAGCCCCAGCATTTT
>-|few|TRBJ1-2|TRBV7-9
CASSLVLWNNYGYTF
TGTGCCAGCAGCTTAGTTCTTTGGAATAACTATGGCTACACCTTC
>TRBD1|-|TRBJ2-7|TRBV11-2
CASSLDWTGYEQYF
TGTGCCAGCAGCTTAGACTGGACAGGCTACGAGCAGTACTTC
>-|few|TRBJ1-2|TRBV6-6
CASSYEWILFF
TGTGCCAGCAGTTACGAATGGATCCTGTTCTTC